This T cell receptor beta chain was identified during a study of immune evolution from preneoplasia to lung adenocarcinoma. Note on this clone: The antigen is unknown.

Study observations and caveats: Top clone frequencies peaked in normal lung, apparently declining through invasive adenocarcinoma.

Profiling relied on immunoSEQ multiplex PCR, and the TCRdb table lists in-frame clones only, not all of them. The sample records approximately 7,000 clones, 78% being singletons. The sequence was collected from a person between 60 and 79 years old with lung adenocarcinoma. Sequenced sample: FFPE adjacent normal lung tissue.

Here the CDR3 reads CASSQEAVTQYGYTF. The CDR3 region has the DNA TGCGCCAGCAGCCAAGAGGCGGTGACTCAGTATGGCTACACCTTC. The chain couples TRBV4-3 to TRBJ1-2, with D hard to call. The CDR3 is 15 amino acids. The V end was cut by 0 bases, the J end by 5 bases, with 13 bases between. Germline CDR1 and CDR2: LGHNA and YSLEER.